The 31 T cell receptor beta chains listed next were all sequenced from one sample in a study of T cells expressing NK-cell markers. TCRdb processed the 5' RACE reads again and assigns one entry to each CDR3 protein, with no DNA. Recorded for this sample: about 400,000 distinct CDR3 sequences. Sequenced: blood T cells: a sorted CD56 or NKG2C T cell subset, CD4+ or CD8+ T cells, or bulk PBMC T cells (not recorded which). The receptors shown here come from a woman aged 45 to 65 in good health.

V gene TRBV11-2 combines with J gene TRBJ2-5; TCRdb indicates TRBD2, and absent DNA this call remains unverified. Germline values: CDR1 SGHAT, CDR2 FQNNGV. The CDR3 length is 14 residues. CDR3 region: CASSLVASTETQYF.

The J gene is TRBJ2-3, the V gene TRBV7-8; TCRdb's D call, TRBD2, is unchecked because there is no DNA. CDR3 length equals 15 residues. Germline V lookup: CDR1 SGHVS, CDR2 FQNEAQ. CDR3 amino acids: CASRLGRLAADTQYF.

The V and J genes are TRBV4-1 and TRBJ1-1. Germline V gene sequence: CDR1 MGHRA, CDR2 YSYEKL. There are 16 residues in the CDR3. The CDR3 sequence: CASSQAIRILNTEAFF.

The chain has TRBV12-3 or TRBV12-4 and TRBJ2-7; with no DNA, the TCRdb D assignment of TRBD2 cannot be verified. CDR3 size: 14 residues. CDR3 in amino acids: CASKLTTSSYEQYF.

The V call is TRBV5-1, the J call TRBJ2-1; the D call from TCRdb, TRBD1, cannot be confirmed without DNA. CDR1 SGHRS and CDR2 YFSETQ come from the germline V gene. This CDR3 is built from 19 residues. The chain's CDR3 is CASSLGQGGYEQERNEQFF.

J is TRBJ1-2 and V is TRBV10-2. CDR3 length: 13 residues. Germline values: CDR1 WSHSY, CDR2 SAAADI. This CDR3 reads CASSDTQYPGYTF.

The chain couples TRBV5-1 to TRBJ2-1; TCRdb indicates TRBD2, and absent DNA this call remains unverified. The length of the CDR3 is 14 residues. Germline V gene sequence: CDR1 SGHRS, CDR2 YFSETQ. The CDR3 protein is CASSGLAVNNEQFF. Full variable domain (remainder filled in from reference TRBV5-1 and TRBJ2-1): KAGVTQTPRYLIKTRGQQVTLSCSPISGHRSVSWYQQTPGQGLQFLFEYFSETQRNKGNFPGRFSGRQFSNSRSEMNVSTLELGDSALYLCASSGLAVNNEQFFGPGTRLTVL.

The chain uses TRBV18 and TRBJ2-7; the D gene TCRdb calls, TRBD1, cannot be checked with no DNA. CDR1 and CDR2 from the germline V gene are KGHSH and LQKENI. The CDR3 covers 15 residues. CDR3 region: CASSPEMVVRDEQYF. The complete variable domain, with remaining parts taken from reference TRBV18 and TRBJ2-7, reads NAGVMQNPRHLVRRRGQEARLRCSPMKGHSHVYWYRQLPEEGLKFMVYLQKENIIDESGMPKERFSAEFPKEGPSILRIQQVVRGDSAAYFCASSPEMVVRDEQYFGPGTRLTVT.

V is TRBV7-8 and J is TRBJ2-2; there is no DNA to check the TCRdb D call of TRBD1. CDR1 is SGHVS, CDR2 FQNEAQ, per germline. This CDR3 is built from 15 residues. This chain's CDR3 is CASSLGGRGIGELFF.

The rearrangement joins TRBV28 to TRBJ1-2; the D call from TCRdb, TRBD1, cannot be confirmed without DNA. CDR1 is MDHEN, CDR2 SYDVKM, per germline. The CDR3 runs 15 residues. The CDR3 sequence is CASSPGQALNYGYTF.

The genes are TRBV20-1 and TRBJ2-7; checking the TCRdb D call of TRBD1 is not possible without DNA. Germline assignment: CDR1 DFQATT and CDR2 SNEGSKA (reference sequence). This CDR3 has 15 amino acids. The CDR3: CSARDSGQRNYEQYF.

The chain recombines TRBV28 with TRBJ2-1; the D gene TCRdb calls, TRBD1, cannot be checked with no DNA. Germline V lookup: CDR1 MDHEN, CDR2 SYDVKM. This CDR3 is built from 12 residues. CDR3 residues: CASRDTGNEQFF. Full variable domain (outside the CDR3, taken from reference TRBV28 and TRBJ2-1): DVKVTQSSRYLVKRTGEKVFLECVQDMDHENMFWYRQDPGLGLRLIYFSYDVKMKEKGDIPEGYSVSREKKERFSLILESASTNQTSMYLCASRDTGNEQFFGPGTRLTVL.

The chain links TRBV10-3 to TRBJ2-5; no DNA is available, so the TRBD2 call from TCRdb remains unchecked. CDR1 is ENHRY, CDR2 SYGVKD, per germline. This CDR3 is 13 amino acids long. The CDR3 sequence is CASERELRETQYF.

J is TRBJ2-3 and V is TRBV10-3; TCRdb's D call, TRBD1, is unchecked because there is no DNA. CDR3 length equals 15 residues. Germline CDR1 and CDR2: ENHRY and SYGVKD. CDR3: CAISRAQTDTDTQYF.

This rearrangement joins TRBV27 to TRBJ1-6; the D gene TCRdb calls, TRBD1, cannot be checked with no DNA. Germline lookup yields CDR1 MNHEY and CDR2 SMNVEV (reference sequence). The CDR3 runs 15 residues. The chain's CDR3 is CASSHRGNRDPPLHF.

The rearrangement links TRBV12-3 or TRBV12-4 to TRBJ2-1; absent DNA, TCRdb's TRBD1 call cannot be checked. CDR3 length: 14 amino acids. This chain's CDR3 is CASSATPRDNWRFF.

The chain recombines TRBV6-5 with TRBJ1-1; TCRdb's D call, TRBD1, is unchecked because there is no DNA. Germline values: CDR1 MNHEY, CDR2 SVGAGI. This CDR3 has 15 amino acids. The CDR3: CASRPTVQGFTEAFF.

The rearrangement joins TRBV12-3 or TRBV12-4 to TRBJ2-7; the D call from TCRdb, TRBD1, cannot be confirmed without DNA. This CDR3 comprises 15 residues. The CDR3 spells CASNLLATKGGEQYF.

The chain couples TRBV20-1 to TRBJ2-5. Per germline, CDR1 DFQATT and CDR2 SNEGSKA (reference sequence). The CDR3 sequence is 11 residues long. This CDR3 is CSAVQGETQYF.

The genes are TRBV20-1 and TRBJ2-1; with no DNA, the TCRdb D assignment of TRBD2 cannot be verified. Germline assignment: CDR1 DFQATT and CDR2 SNEGSKA (reference sequence). The CDR3 sequence is 14 residues long. Here the CDR3 reads CSVTGGGRANEQFF.

This chain uses TRBV12-3 or TRBV12-4 with TRBJ1-2; TCRdb gives TRBD1 as the D gene, but with no DNA this cannot be confirmed. The CDR3 extends over 12 amino acids. This chain's CDR3 is CASSLSRTGYTF.

This chain joins TRBV12-3 or TRBV12-4 and TRBJ1-5; the TCRdb D gene call, TRBD1, has no DNA to confirm it. The CDR3 contains 15 residues. Here the CDR3 reads CASSLGGQSNQPQHF.

The V gene is TRBV11-2, the J gene TRBJ2-5; with no DNA, the TCRdb D assignment of TRBD1 cannot be verified. This CDR3 has 15 residues. Germline V CDR1 and CDR2: SGHAT, FQNNGV. CDR3 sequence: CASSLITGRQETQYF.

The chain combines TRBV11-3 with TRBJ2-1; the D call of TRBD2 rests on TCRdb alone, since no DNA is present to check it. Looked up from germline, CDR1 is SGHNT and CDR2 is YENEEA. The CDR3 has 15 residues. CDR3 amino acids: CASSQLAGDSNEQFF.

The chain is built from TRBV12-3 or TRBV12-4 and TRBJ2-2; no DNA is available, so the TRBD1 call from TCRdb remains unchecked. This CDR3 region has 15 residues. The chain's CDR3 is CASSPRGRVGGELFF.

The chain has TRBV2 and TRBJ1-5; TCRdb names TRBD1, which stays unverified in the absence of DNA. Germline V CDR1 and CDR2: SNHLY, FYNNEI. This CDR3 has 15 residues. This chain's CDR3 is CASSVGRYSNQPQHF.

V gene TRBV30 combines with J gene TRBJ2-1. This CDR3 has 13 residues. The germline gives CDR1 GTSNPN, CDR2 SVGIG (reference sequence). The CDR3 region is CAWASDHYNEQFF.

The chain couples TRBV29-1 to TRBJ2-3; with no DNA, the TCRdb D assignment of TRBD1 cannot be verified. The CDR3 loop spans 14 amino acids. Germline CDR1 SQVTM, CDR2 ANQGSEA. This CDR3 reads CSVAGTASTDTQYF.

The rearrangement uses TRBV27 and TRBJ1-5; the D gene TCRdb calls, TRBD1, cannot be checked with no DNA. CDR3 length: 16 residues. Germline CDR1 reads MNHEY; CDR2 reads SMNVEV (reference sequence). The CDR3 here is CASSLGVAGANQPQHF.

This chain connects TRBV5-8 to TRBJ2-2; TCRdb's D gene call, TRBD2, goes unchecked for lack of DNA. The germline CDR1 and CDR2 sequences are SGHTS and YDEGEE. The CDR3 spans 15 residues. The CDR3: CASSYRGGAVGELFF.

The chain recombines TRBV20-1 with TRBJ1-1; TCRdb's D call, TRBD1, is unchecked because there is no DNA. This CDR3 comprises 15 residues. CDR1 is DFQATT, CDR2 SNEGSKA, per germline (reference sequence). The CDR3 loop is CSAHQGVTLNTEAFF.